The 10 T cell receptor beta chains presented below share a single source sample, sequenced in a study of blood T cell repertoires in COVID-19. Some clones are missing from TCRdb's copy, which holds only in-frame ones; the method was immunoSEQ multiplex PCR. The sample carries about 100,000 clones, about 86% recorded once. Sequencing was performed on peripheral blood. These receptor sequences come from a man older than 75 with acute or convalescent COVID-19.

The chain uses TRBV18 and TRBJ1-1, with TRBD1 as a possible D gene (5 bases). V lost 3 bases to trimming and J lost 2 bases, with 16 bases between them. The CDR3 has 16 residues. Germline V gene lookup returns CDR1 KGHSH and CDR2 LQKENI. The CDR3 DNA reads as TGTGCCAGCTCACCGGGTACGGGGGGATCAAACACTGAAGCTTTCTTT. This encodes CASSPGTGGSNTEAFF.

This clone was picked up one time. This chain joins TRBV15 and TRBJ2-7, with 10 bases identical to TRBD1. The CDR3 totals 15 residues. Germline CDR1 reads LNHNV; CDR2 reads YYDKDF (reference sequence). The V and J ends lost 2 bases and 5 bases, in that order; junction bases with no gene match: 6. The CDR3 DNA sequence: TGTGCCACCAGCAGACCAGGACAGGGGGTGGACGAGCAGTACTTC. Protein sequence: CATSRPGQGVDEQYF.

The chain joins TRBV18 to TRBJ1-4; D gene uncertain. V was cut by 6 bases and J by 8 bases, with 13 bases left in between. Germline V gene sequence: CDR1 KGHSH, CDR2 LQKENI. The CDR3 covers 13 residues. CDR3 loop: CASSLPLEEKLFF. The CDR3 coding sequence is TGTGCCAGCTCGCTACCTCTGGAGGAAAAACTGTTTTTT.

The rearrangement links TRBV6-5 to TRBJ2-2, with TRBD1 identical over 7 bases. The germline V gene has CDR1 MNHEY and CDR2 SVGAGI. The V segment lost 6 bases and the J segment 5 bases; nucleotides outside the gene matches: 6. The CDR3 spans 14 residues. The CDR3 region is CASSEGTATGELFF. In DNA form, the CDR3 reads TGTGCCAGCAGCGAGGGGACAGCGACCGGGGAGCTGTTTTTT.

The chain recombines TRBV6-2 or TRBV6-3 with TRBJ2-1, with a weak D call TRBD1 (6 bases). The CDR3 runs 13 residues. Per the germline V gene, CDR1 is MNHEY and CDR2 is SVGEGT. V was cut by 2 bases and J by 16 bases, with 18 bases left in between. This chain's CDR3 is CASSYGGPTALFF. CDR3 nucleotides: TGTGCCAGCAGTTACGGGGGCCCTACCGCTTTATTCTTC.

The chain recombines TRBV7-9 with TRBJ2-3, with TRBD2 identical over 7 bases. This CDR3 spans 15 amino acids. In germline, CDR1 is SEHNR, CDR2 FQNEAQ (reference sequence). V gave up 5 bases and J gave up 5 bases; unmatched junction bases: 10. CDR3 residues: CASSADAGRVDTQYF. The DNA for the CDR3 is TGTGCCAGCAGCGCGGATGCGGGGAGGGTAGATACGCAGTATTTT.

CDR3 in amino acids: CASSVGSAGAQPQHF. Written as DNA, the CDR3 is TGTGCCAGCAGTGTCGGTTCCGCGGGGGCCCAGCCCCAGCATTTT. The rearrangement joins TRBV2 to TRBJ1-5; D may be TRBD1 (6 bases). Trimming cost V 4 bases and J 7 bases, with 17 bases left between them. CDR3 size: 15 residues. The germline V gene has CDR1 SNHLY and CDR2 FYNNEI.

This sequence joins TRBV29-1 and TRBJ2-4, with 12 bases identical to TRBD2. J gave up 4 bases and V 7 bases, and 2 bases lay outside the gene matches. This CDR3 comprises 13 residues. CDR1 is SQVTM, CDR2 ANQGSEA, per germline. The CDR3 region is CSGTSGGKNIQYF. CDR3 coding DNA: TGCAGCGGAACTAGCGGGGGGAAAAACATTCAGTACTTC.

This chain links TRBV5-4 with TRBJ1-1, with no clear D. Germline V gene sequence: CDR1 SGHNT, CDR2 YYREEE (reference sequence). This CDR3 contains 13 residues. V was trimmed by 1 base and J by 1 base, leaving 5 bases between them. The CDR3 sequence is CASSLNRNTEAFF. The CDR3 nucleotides read TGTGCCAGCAGCTTGAACAGGAACACTGAAGCTTTCTTT.

The V and J genes are TRBV19 and TRBJ1-2; TRBD1 aligns across 9 bases. Looked up from germline, CDR1 is LNHDA and CDR2 is SQIVND (reference sequence). Trimming removed 5 bases from V and 3 bases from J; junction bases left unmatched: 7. The CDR3 runs to 15 residues. The CDR3: CASSGQGISDYGYTF. In DNA, the CDR3 is TGTGCCAGTAGTGGACAGGGGATATCGGACTATGGCTACACCTTC.